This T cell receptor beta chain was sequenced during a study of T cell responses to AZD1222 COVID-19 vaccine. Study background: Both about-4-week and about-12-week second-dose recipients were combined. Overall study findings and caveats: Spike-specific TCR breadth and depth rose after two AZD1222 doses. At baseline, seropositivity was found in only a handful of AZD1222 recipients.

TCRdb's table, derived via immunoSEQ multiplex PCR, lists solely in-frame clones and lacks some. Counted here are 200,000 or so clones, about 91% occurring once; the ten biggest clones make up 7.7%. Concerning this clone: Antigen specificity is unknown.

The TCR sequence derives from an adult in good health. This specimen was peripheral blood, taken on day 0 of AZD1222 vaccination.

CDR3 loop: CASSQATPGEKLFF. The CDR3 DNA sequence: TGTGCCAGCAGCCAAGCAACTCCTGGGGAAAAACTGTTTTTT. The rearrangement links TRBV4-2 to TRBJ1-4; no clear D gene. The CDR3 covers 14 residues. Trimming stripped 1 base from V and 8 bases from J, with 11 bases between. From germline, CDR1 is LGHNA and CDR2 YNFKEQ.